This T cell receptor beta chain was captured in a study of blood T cells in healthy people across ages. Study-level points and caveats: Conclusively comparing naive with antigen-experienced cells was impossible with unsorted PBMCs. Older individuals had lower TCR beta diversity per million T cells (the decline was roughly linear).

Germline-derived CDR1 and CDR2 are LGHNA and YSLEER. The CDR3 runs 15 residues. The V end lost 0 bases, the J end lost 4 bases, and 9 bases lay between the germline ends. Isolation yielded PBMCs, at least 6 million per sample, in every case. A second about 6 to 12 cycle PCR used barcoded and J-beta primers. TCRdb processed the 5' RACE reads anew with MiXCR; each CDR3 protein has one entry. The sample gives a few hundred thousand distinct CDR3 sequences, roughly 28% of which show up once; approximately 18% is in the top ten. On this clonotype itself: Its target is not known.

Source material: blood. This chain connects TRBV4-3 to TRBJ1-4; D gene uncertain. This receptor was taken from a woman between 65 and 79 years old in good health. CDR3 amino acids: CASSQDRYLNEKLFF. DNA of the CDR3: TGCGCCAGCAGCCAAGATAGATACCTTAATGAAAAACTGTTTTTT.